This TCR beta chain was documented in a study of blood T cells in healthy people across ages. About the study: About one barcoded TCR beta cDNA was captured per two T cells.

Trimming removed 6 bases at V and 0 bases at J, with 17 bases between. This CDR3 has 16 residues. CDR1 is MNHEY, CDR2 SMNVEV, per germline (reference sequence). Concerning this clonotype itself: Antigen specificity is unknown.

Next came a second PCR, run for roughly 7 to 12 cycles, which used a sample-barcoded 5' primer along with a J-beta primer mix. TCRdb processed the 5' RACE reads anew with MiXCR; each CDR3 protein has one entry. This table has over 950,000 distinct CDR3 sequences, more than 30% appearing once. Broader study findings: The fall in TCR beta diversity per million T cells was roughly linear with age. There were more naive CD4+ cells and higher diversity in long-lived donors than in aged donors.

The sample was blood. The J gene is TRBJ1-2, the V gene TRBV27, with D possibly matching TRBD1 (6 bases). The TCR comes from a man between 18 and 35 years old in good health. CDR3: CASSSTTGPSNYGYTF. The CDR3 DNA reads TGTGCCAGCAGCTCGACTACAGGGCCCTCTAACTATGGCTACACCTTC.